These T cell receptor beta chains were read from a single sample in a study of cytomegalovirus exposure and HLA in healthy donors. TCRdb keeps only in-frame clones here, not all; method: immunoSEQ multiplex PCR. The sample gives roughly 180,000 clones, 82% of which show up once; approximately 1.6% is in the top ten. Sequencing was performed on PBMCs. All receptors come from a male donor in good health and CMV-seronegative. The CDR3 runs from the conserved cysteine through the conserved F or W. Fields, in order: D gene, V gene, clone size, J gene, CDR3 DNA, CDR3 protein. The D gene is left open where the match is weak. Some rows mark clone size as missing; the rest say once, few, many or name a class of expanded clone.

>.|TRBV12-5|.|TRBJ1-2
TGTGCTAGTGGTCTCGACGGGAGTGACTATGGCTACACCTTC
CASGLDGSDYGYTF
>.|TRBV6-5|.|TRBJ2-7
TGTGCCAGCAGTGGATATAGTCAGGGATACGAGCAGTACTTC
CASSGYSQGYEQYF
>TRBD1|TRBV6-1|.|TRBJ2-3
TGTGCCAGCAGTGGACAGGGGGGAGTACAAGATACGCAGTATTTT
CASSGQGGVQDTQYF
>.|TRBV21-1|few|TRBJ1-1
TGTGCCAGCAGCAACCGGACAGGGAACACTGAAGCTTTCTTT
CASSNRTGNTEAFF
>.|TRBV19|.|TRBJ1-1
TGTGCCAGTAGTAGGGGACAAAAGAACACTGAAGCTTTCTTT
CASSRGQKNTEAFF
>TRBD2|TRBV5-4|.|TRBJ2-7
TGTGCCAGCAGCTTGTTGTCTAGCGGGACCTACGAGCAGTACTTC
CASSLLSSGTYEQYF
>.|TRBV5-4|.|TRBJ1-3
TGTGCCAGCAGCTTGGGGGGAGTCCCTGGAAACACCATATATTTT
CASSLGGVPGNTIYF
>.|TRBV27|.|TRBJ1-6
TGTGCCAGCAGTTATGGGGAGGGACTTTCACCCCTCCACTTT
CASSYGEGLSPLHF
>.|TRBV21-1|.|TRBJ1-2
TGTGCCAGCAGCCGACAGGTAAACAGGGGTCCAGATGACTACACCTTC
CASSRQVNRGPDDYTF
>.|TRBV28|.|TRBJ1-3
TGTGCCAGCAGTTTCTATTCAGGAAACACCATATATTTT
CASSFYSGNTIYF
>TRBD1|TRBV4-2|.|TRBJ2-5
TGTGCCAGCAGCCAAGAAGGGGGCAGCAATTATGAGACCCAGTACTTC
CASSQEGGSNYETQYF
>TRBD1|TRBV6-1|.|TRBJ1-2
TGTGCCAGCAGTGTATACGCAGGGGGGAACTATGGCTACACCTTC
CASSVYAGGNYGYTF
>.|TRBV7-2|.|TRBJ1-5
TGTGCCAGCAGCCTAGGAAAGGGTCTAGGTGGGGCCAATCAGCCCCAGCATTTT
CASSLGKGLGGANQPQHF
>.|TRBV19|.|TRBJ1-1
TGTGCCAGTACTACCCCCTGGAGCGCTGAAGCTTTCTTT
CASTTPWSAEAFF
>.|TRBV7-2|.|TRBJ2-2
TGTGCCAGCAGCCCAGACTCCGGGGAGCTGTTTTTT
CASSPDSGELFF
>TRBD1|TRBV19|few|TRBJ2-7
TGTGCCAGTAGTATACCTGGACAGGGAGACTACGAGCAGTACTTC
CASSIPGQGDYEQYF
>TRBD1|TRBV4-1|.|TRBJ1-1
TGCGCCAGCAGCCAGGACAGGGGCCGGACTGAAGCTTTCTTT
CASSQDRGRTEAFF
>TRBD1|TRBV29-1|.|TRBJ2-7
TGCAGCGTTGAGGGGACAGGGGCTGACGAGCAGTACTTC
CSVEGTGADEQYF
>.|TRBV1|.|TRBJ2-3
TGCACCAGCAGCCCATCTAGCGACCCCACAGATACGCAGTATTTT
CTSSPSSDPTDTQYF
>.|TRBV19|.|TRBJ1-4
TGTGCCAGTAGGAAAATGGACAGCGGAGAGGGAAAACTGTTTTTT
CASRKMDSGEGKLFF
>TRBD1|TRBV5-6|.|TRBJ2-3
TGTGCCAGCAGCTTGGTACAGGGGAGCACAGATACGCAGTATTTT
CASSLVQGSTDTQYF
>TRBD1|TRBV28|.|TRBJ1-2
TGTGCCAGCACAGGACAGGGACACCGCTATGGCTACACCTTC
CASTGQGHRYGYTF
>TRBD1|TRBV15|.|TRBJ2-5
TGTGCCACCAGCAGGGACAGGGAAGAGACCCAGTACTTC
CATSRDREETQYF
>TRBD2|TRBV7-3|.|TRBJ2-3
TGTGCCAGCAGCTCTCCGGGACTAGCGGGAGGGCCGGCCGGTGCAGATACGCAGTATTTT
CASSSPGLAGGPAGADTQYF
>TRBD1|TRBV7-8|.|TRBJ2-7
TGTGCCAGCAGCCGACCAACTTCCGGGACAGGGGGAGCCCACTACGAGCAGTACTTC
CASSRPTSGTGGAHYEQYF
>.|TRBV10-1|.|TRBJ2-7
TGCGCCAGCAGTCCTCTCACTGCGGACAGAGCCTACGAGCAGTACTTC
CASSPLTADRAYEQYF
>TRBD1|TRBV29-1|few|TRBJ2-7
TGCAGCGGACAACGACAGGGGGGCGAGCAGTACTTC
CSGQRQGGEQYF
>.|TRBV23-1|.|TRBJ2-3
TGCGCCAGCAGTCAATCACCAGGCAGGCTTTCCTCAGATACGCAGTATTTT
CASSQSPGRLSSDTQYF
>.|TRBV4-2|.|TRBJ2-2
TGTGCCAGCAGACCGAATTTAAGGGGGAACACCGGGGAGCTGTTTTTT
CASRPNLRGNTGELFF
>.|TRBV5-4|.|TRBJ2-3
TGTGCCAGCAGCTTGGCTCCATCAGGGTCTCGAACAGATACGCAGTATTTT
CASSLAPSGSRTDTQYF
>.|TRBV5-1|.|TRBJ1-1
TGCGCCAGCAGCTTGCGGGCGGCGGGCGGTGAAGCTTTCTTT
CASSLRAAGGEAFF
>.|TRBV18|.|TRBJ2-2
TGTGCCAGCTCACAAACAGGGACCGGGGAGCTGTTTTTT
CASSQTGTGELFF
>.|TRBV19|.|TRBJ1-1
TGTGCCAGTAGTTGGGGGGGTGACACTGAAGCTTTCTTT
CASSWGGDTEAFF
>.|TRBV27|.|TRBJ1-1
TGTGCCAGCATTTCACAGAACACTGAAGCTTTCTTT
CASISQNTEAFF
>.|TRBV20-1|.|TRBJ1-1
TGCAGTGCGGGGCGGCAGGGATGGGCTTTCTTT
CSAGRQGWAFF
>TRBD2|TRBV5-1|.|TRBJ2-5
TGCGCCAGCAGCTCAGAGGGAGGGTGGGAGCAGTACTTC
CASSSEGGWEQYF
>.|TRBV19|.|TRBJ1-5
TGTGCCAGTAGTATAGTAGGGGGGGACCTTAGCAATCAGCCCCAGCATTTT
CASSIVGGDLSNQPQHF
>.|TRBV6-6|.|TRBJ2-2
TGTGCCAGCAGTTTACTGAACACCGGGGAGCTGTTTTTT
CASSLLNTGELFF
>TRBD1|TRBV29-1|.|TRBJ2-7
TGCAGCGTTGAAGGGGGGGGACAGGGGTCCTCCTACGAGCAGTACTTC
CSVEGGGQGSSYEQYF
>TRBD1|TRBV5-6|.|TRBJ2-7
TGTGCCAGCAGCGCAGGGACAGGGTTCTCCTACGAGCAGTACTTC
CASSAGTGFSYEQYF
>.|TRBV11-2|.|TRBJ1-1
TGTGCCAGCAGCTTGGCGAACACTGAAGCTTTCTTT
CASSLANTEAFF
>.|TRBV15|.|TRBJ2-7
TGTGCCACCCGGGACAAAAGCTCCTACGAGCAGTACTTC
CATRDKSSYEQYF
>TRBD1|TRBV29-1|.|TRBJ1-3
TGCAGCGTTGGGGGGACAGGGGCATCCTCTGGAAACACCATATATTTT
CSVGGTGASSGNTIYF
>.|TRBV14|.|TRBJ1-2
TGTGCCAGCAGCCAGGGGGACATGCCTTTCCACACCTTC
CASSQGDMPFHTF
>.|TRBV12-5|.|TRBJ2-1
TGTGCTAGTACTCCGACTGCGCATGAGCAGTTCTTC
CASTPTAHEQFF